The 20 T cell receptor beta chains below were found in one sample sequenced in a study of early T cells in non-severe SARS-CoV-2 infection. TCRdb used MiXCR to reprocess the 5' RACE reads, holding one entry per CDR3 protein. The sample shows about 89,000 distinct CDR3 sequences, about 14% of them seen only once. The sequencing sample was made of whole blood. The receptors shown here come from an adult who was a healthcare worker with PCR-confirmed SARS-CoV-2 infection or an uninfected control (not recorded which).

The chain links TRBV5-4 to TRBJ2-3; no definite D call. Germline CDR1 is SGHNT and CDR2 is YYREEE (reference sequence). Trimming removed 5 bases from V and 1 base from J, with 11 bases in between. The CDR3 loop spans 14 amino acids. The CDR3 region has the DNA TGTGCCAGCAGGGCTAGAACCGGCACAGATACGCAGTATTTT. It yields the protein CASRARTGTDTQYF.

In its sample, this clonotype was seen many times. CDR3 nucleotides: TGTGCCAGCAGTTTATTCCCAGGGTCTCGGAATGAGCAGTTCTTC. This sequence encodes CASSLFPGSRNEQFF. This rearrangement joins TRBV12-3 or TRBV12-4 to TRBJ2-1; D is perhaps TRBD1 (5 bases). There are 15 residues in the CDR3. Trimming removed 2 bases from V and 7 bases from J, with 15 bases in between.

This chain connects TRBV5-6 to TRBJ2-3; weak D call: TRBD2 (5 bases). CDR3 length: 14 amino acids. Germline assignment: CDR1 SGHDT and CDR2 YYEEEE. Deletions cut 0 bases from V and 4 bases from J, with 9 bases between. DNA for the CDR3: TGTGCCAGCAGCTTGGCCGCTAGCCCAGATACGCAGTATTTT. This encodes CASSLAASPDTQYF.

The V call is TRBV5-1, the J call TRBJ2-5; tentatively, D is TRBD1 (6 bases). Germline loops: CDR1 SGHRS, CDR2 YFSETQ. V gave up 2 bases and J gave up 1 base, with 9 bases separating them. This CDR3 is built from 14 residues. The CDR3 sequence: CASSFGQFQETQYF. The CDR3 nucleotides read TGCGCCAGCAGCTTTGGACAGTTCCAAGAGACCCAGTACTTC.

The rearrangement joins TRBV27 to TRBJ1-2; a weak D match, TRBD1 (5 bases). The germline V and J ends were trimmed by 3 bases and 10 bases, with 12 bases remaining between them. This CDR3 comprises 12 residues. In germline, CDR1 is MNHEY, CDR2 SMNVEV (reference sequence). DNA of the CDR3: TGTGCCAGCAGTTTCCAGGGAGGCGACTACACCTTC. This sequence encodes CASSFQGGDYTF.

This clonotype was counted only a few times. This rearrangement joins TRBV12-3 or TRBV12-4 to TRBJ2-3; D not resolved. CDR3 length equals 13 residues. V lost 1 base and J lost 2, with 4 bases in between. Here the CDR3 DNA reads TGTGCCAGCAGTTTAGAGGTCACAGATACGCAGTATTTT. It codes for CASSLEVTDTQYF.

This clonotype appeared a few times. The chain links TRBV12-3 or TRBV12-4 to TRBJ2-3; TRBD1 might be the D (6 bases). V lost 5 bases and J 5 bases, leaving 14 bases between the germline ends. The CDR3 runs to 14 residues. In DNA form, the CDR3 reads TGTGCCAGCAGTAGAGGGGGAGTGGGAGATACGCAGTATTTT. Its protein product is CASSRGGVGDTQYF.

There are many counts of this clonotype. The chain combines TRBV10-3 with TRBJ1-1, with D unresolved. The V end lost 3 bases, the J end lost 5 bases, and 4 bases lay between the germline ends. The CDR3 is 11 residues long. Per the germline V gene, CDR1 is ENHRY and CDR2 is SYGVKD. Written as DNA, the CDR3 is TGTGCCATCAGTGATAGGACTGAAGCTTTCTTT. This encodes CAISDRTEAFF.

The V gene is TRBV18, the J gene TRBJ1-1; D gene unclear. Germline V gene data show CDR1 as KGHSH and CDR2 as LQKENI. There are 16 residues in the CDR3. Deletions cut 2 bases from V and 4 bases from J, with 17 bases between. As DNA, the CDR3 is TGTGCCAGCTCACCAGGGTTGTCGAATCGTCCCACTGAAGCTTTCTTT. It specifies CASSPGLSNRPTEAFF. Full variable domain (missing parts from reference TRBV18 and TRBJ1-1): NAGVMQNPRHLVRRRGQEARLRCSPMKGHSHVYWYRQLPEEGLKFMVYLQKENIIDESGMPKERFSAEFPKEGPSILRIQQVVRGDSAAYFCASSPGLSNRPTEAFFGQGTRLTVV.

This clonotype was seen only a few times. J is TRBJ1-5 and V is TRBV5-5; possibly TRBD1 for D (5 bases). Germline CDR1 reads SGHKS; CDR2 reads YYEKEE (reference sequence). This CDR3 has 15 residues. V was cut by 4 bases and J by 0 bases, with 11 bases left in between. Here the CDR3 reads CASSRTLGSNQPQHF. CDR3 nucleotide sequence: TGTGCCAGCAGCCGGACACTAGGTAGCAATCAGCCCCAGCATTTT.

Concerning this clonotype itself: One base away lies a much larger clone, so this may be a sequencing read error. CDR3 in amino acids: CASSIARFGLNIQPQHF. The CDR3, as DNA: TGTGCCAGTAGTATCGCACGCTTCGGACTGAACATTCAGCCCCAGCATTTT. The chain recombines TRBV19 with TRBJ1-5; D call uncertain. The V end was cut by 3 bases, the J end by 6 bases, with 21 bases between. This CDR3 contains 17 residues. Germline-derived CDR1 and CDR2 are LNHDA and SQIVND (reference sequence).

This clonotype was observed a few times. This sequence joins TRBV19 and TRBJ2-6; D unclear. The V gene lost 3 bases and the J gene lost 0 bases, with 6 bases spanning the gap. The CDR3 runs to 15 residues. Germline V gene sequence: CDR1 LNHDA, CDR2 SQIVND (reference sequence). Written as DNA, the CDR3 is TGTGCCAGTAGTATCGAGAGCTCTGGGGCCAACGTCCTGACTTTC. Its protein product is CASSIESSGANVLTF.

The V and J genes are TRBV6-1 and TRBJ2-7; 10 nucleotides align to TRBD2. CDR3 length: 14 amino acids. Germline loops: CDR1 MNHNS, CDR2 SASEGT. V trimming: 2 bases; J trimming: 6 bases; junction bases outside the gene matches: 4. As DNA, the CDR3 is TGTGCCAGCAGTGAAACGGGACTAGCGAGCGAGCAGTACGTC. Amino acid sequence: CASSETGLASEQYV.

V and J are TRBV2 and TRBJ2-1; D unclear. Germline values: CDR1 SNHLY, CDR2 FYNNEI. Deletions cut 7 bases from V and 7 bases from J, with 14 bases between. This CDR3 spans 13 amino acids. CDR3 nucleotides: TGTGCCAGCATCCCTGCAAAGTGGAATGAGCAGTTCTTC. Translating gives CASIPAKWNEQFF.

This clonotype has only a few counts. V and J are TRBV18 and TRBJ2-7; possibly TRBD2 for D (6 bases). The V end lost 1 base, the J end lost 5 bases, and 12 bases lay between the germline ends. The length of the CDR3 is 14 residues. Germline V gene sequence: CDR1 KGHSH, CDR2 LQKENI. The CDR3 reads CASSPRREANEQYV. In DNA, the CDR3 is TGTGCCAGCTCACCACGGAGGGAGGCTAACGAGCAGTACGTC.

This clonotype came up a few times. This CDR3 is CSAGSVFDEQFF. The CDR3 DNA reads TGCAGTGCAGGTTCGGTTTTCGATGAGCAGTTCTTC. The V and J genes are TRBV20-1 and TRBJ2-1; no firm D call. This CDR3 contains 12 residues. V shed 6 bases and J shed 8 bases, with 14 bases lying between them. The germline V gene encodes CDR1 DFQATT and CDR2 SNEGSKA (reference sequence).

The sample holds a few counts of this clonotype. The CDR3 region is CSTDRGTDTQYF. The DNA of the CDR3 is TGCAGCACGGACAGGGGTACAGATACGCAGTATTTT. V is TRBV29-1 and J is TRBJ2-3; 9 nucleotides line up with TRBD1. Germline V lookup: CDR1 SQVTM, CDR2 ANQGSEA. The CDR3 spans 12 residues. Trimming took 8 bases from V and 3 from J; bases not matched to a gene: 3.

The V call is TRBV7-2, the J call TRBJ2-3, with a tentative D call TRBD1 (6 bases). This CDR3 has 13 amino acids. Germline V lookup: CDR1 SGHTA, CDR2 FQGNSA. Trimming removed 5 bases from V and 3 bases from J, with 9 bases in between. The DNA of the CDR3 is TGTGCCAGCAGCCCCAGGGGAACAGATACGCAGTATTTT. Translation: CASSPRGTDTQYF.

This clonotype was counted a few times. This chain connects TRBV4-1 to TRBJ2-2, with D uncertain. CDR1 and CDR2 from the germline V gene are MGHRA and YSYEKL. The germline V and J ends were trimmed by 2 bases and 3 bases, with 4 bases remaining between them. The CDR3 loop spans 13 amino acids. The CDR3 reads CASSQWDTGELFF. In DNA, the CDR3 is TGCGCCAGCAGCCAATGGGACACCGGGGAGCTGTTTTTT.

This clonotype showed up many times. CDR3 sequence reads: CASSQGAMADQETQYF. Written as DNA, the CDR3 is TGTGCCAGCAGCCAAGGCGCCATGGCCGACCAAGAGACCCAGTACTTC. The chain employs TRBV3-1 and TRBJ2-5; D gene ambiguous. This CDR3 spans 16 amino acids. V shed 1 base and J shed 0 bases, with 12 bases lying between them. The germline V gene has CDR1 LGHDT and CDR2 YNNKEL (reference sequence).